Listed below are T cell receptor beta chains from one sample, sequenced in a study of cytomegalovirus exposure and HLA in healthy donors. Some clones are missing from TCRdb's copy, which holds only in-frame ones; the method was immunoSEQ multiplex PCR. The table shows about 120,000 clones, with approximately 80% occurring only once. Sequenced: PBMCs. Receptor source: a woman in her late teens or twenties in good health and CMV-seronegative. CDR3s include the opening cysteine and the closing phenylalanine or tryptophan. D genes are given only for firm matches. Not all rows give a size; the values are once, few, many and, for expanded clones, a class.

d_gene: TRBD2; j_gene: TRBJ2-3; v_gene: TRBV19; abundance: few; CDR3aa: CASMGLGAGGPRTQYF; CDR3nt: TGTGCCAGTATGGGCCTCGGAGCGGGGGGGCCCCGGACGCAGTATTTT
d_gene: TRBD2; j_gene: TRBJ2-1; v_gene: TRBV9; abundance: once; CDR3aa: CASSLRLAGGPRFF; CDR3nt: TGTGCCAGCAGCTTACGACTAGCGGGGGGGCCGCGGTTCTTC
d_gene: -; j_gene: TRBJ1-1; v_gene: TRBV4-2; abundance: few; CDR3aa: CASSQGRGEAFF; CDR3nt: TGTGCCAGCAGCCAAGGCCGGGGTGAAGCTTTCTTT
d_gene: TRBD1; j_gene: TRBJ2-5; v_gene: TRBV7-2; abundance: once; CDR3aa: CASSPHTGEETQYF; CDR3nt: TGTGCCAGCAGCCCTCATACAGGGGAAGAGACCCAGTACTTC
d_gene: TRBD1; j_gene: TRBJ1-2; v_gene: TRBV6-6; abundance: -; CDR3aa: CASTPTGDYGYTF; CDR3nt: TGTGCCTCAACCCCGACAGGGGACTATGGCTACACCTTC
d_gene: -; j_gene: TRBJ1-6; v_gene: TRBV15; abundance: -; CDR3aa: CATSRDPQGSPLHF; CDR3nt: TGTGCCACCAGCAGGGACCCACAGGGTTCACCCCTCCACTTT
d_gene: TRBD1; j_gene: TRBJ2-1; v_gene: TRBV5-6; abundance: -; CDR3aa: CASSSTGGLRRSPYNEQFF; CDR3nt: TGTGCCAGCAGCTCGACAGGGGGCCTTAGAAGATCTCCCTACAATGAGCAGTTCTTC
d_gene: -; j_gene: TRBJ2-1; v_gene: TRBV4-3; abundance: few; CDR3aa: CASSQAWGREQFF; CDR3nt: TGCGCCAGCAGCCAAGCCTGGGGGCGGGAGCAGTTCTTC
d_gene: -; j_gene: TRBJ1-1; v_gene: TRBV7-3; abundance: -; CDR3aa: CASSLAENTEAFF; CDR3nt: TGTGCCAGCAGCTTAGCAGAGAACACTGAAGCTTTCTTT
d_gene: TRBD2; j_gene: TRBJ2-5; v_gene: TRBV4-1; abundance: -; CDR3aa: CASSQGASGRETQYF; CDR3nt: TGCGCCAGCAGCCAAGGGGCTAGCGGGAGGGAGACCCAGTACTTC
d_gene: TRBD2; j_gene: TRBJ2-5; v_gene: TRBV5-4; abundance: -; CDR3aa: CASSGSGRVGETQYF; CDR3nt: TGTGCCAGCAGTGGTAGCGGGAGAGTTGGGGAGACCCAGTACTTC
d_gene: -; j_gene: TRBJ1-1; v_gene: TRBV7-6; abundance: few; CDR3aa: CASSTDSNTEAFF; CDR3nt: TGTGCCAGCAGCACCGACAGTAACACTGAAGCTTTCTTT
d_gene: TRBD1; j_gene: TRBJ1-2; v_gene: TRBV14; abundance: -; CDR3aa: CASSLDRGRSYGYTF; CDR3nt: TGTGCCAGCAGCCTAGACAGGGGGCGGTCCTATGGCTACACCTTC
d_gene: TRBD1; j_gene: TRBJ1-2; v_gene: TRBV6-6; abundance: -; CDR3aa: CASRQGTAHGYTF; CDR3nt: TGTGCCAGCAGACAGGGGACGGCCCATGGCTACACCTTC
d_gene: TRBD1; j_gene: TRBJ2-1; v_gene: TRBV5-6; abundance: -; CDR3aa: CASSSDRALYNEQFF; CDR3nt: TGTGCCAGCAGCTCCGACAGGGCTCTCTACAATGAGCAGTTCTTC
d_gene: -; j_gene: TRBJ2-4; v_gene: TRBV7-2; abundance: -; CDR3aa: CASSSGQKNSQYF; CDR3nt: TGTGCCAGCAGCTCAGGACAGAAAAACAGTCAGTACTTC
d_gene: -; j_gene: TRBJ1-1; v_gene: TRBV2; abundance: -; CDR3aa: CASLYLGHANTEAFF; CDR3nt: TGTGCCAGTCTTTACTTGGGACACGCGAACACTGAAGCTTTCTTT
d_gene: -; j_gene: TRBJ2-3; v_gene: TRBV6-1; abundance: -; CDR3aa: CASSSTYIASDTQYF; CDR3nt: TGTGCCAGCAGTTCTACCTATATAGCGTCAGATACGCAGTATTTT
d_gene: TRBD2; j_gene: TRBJ2-5; v_gene: TRBV6-6; abundance: -; CDR3aa: CASSYGGAGAQETQYF; CDR3nt: TGTGCCAGCAGTTACGGGGGAGCGGGGGCCCAAGAGACCCAGTACTTC
d_gene: -; j_gene: TRBJ1-2; v_gene: TRBV29-1; abundance: few; CDR3aa: CSVDPRGSGYTF; CDR3nt: TGCAGCGTTGATCCCAGGGGAAGTGGCTACACCTTC
d_gene: TRBD1; j_gene: TRBJ2-7; v_gene: TRBV6-5; abundance: -; CDR3aa: CASTRGQVHEQYF; CDR3nt: TGTGCCAGCACCAGGGGGCAGGTCCACGAGCAGTACTTC
d_gene: -; j_gene: TRBJ2-7; v_gene: TRBV19; abundance: -; CDR3aa: CASSTRSGVGYEQYF; CDR3nt: TGTGCCAGTAGTACCCGGAGTGGCGTCGGATACGAGCAGTACTTC
d_gene: TRBD1; j_gene: TRBJ1-4; v_gene: TRBV5-1; abundance: -; CDR3aa: CASSVGQGEKLFF; CDR3nt: TGCGCCAGCAGCGTTGGACAGGGTGAAAAACTGTTTTTT
d_gene: TRBD2; j_gene: TRBJ2-1; v_gene: TRBV5-6; abundance: -; CDR3aa: CASSLGGLAGGNEQFF; CDR3nt: TGTGCCAGCAGCTTGGGTGGACTAGCGGGAGGCAATGAGCAGTTCTTC
d_gene: -; j_gene: TRBJ1-2; v_gene: TRBV5-1; abundance: -; CDR3aa: CASSLDSLYGYTF; CDR3nt: TGCGCCAGCAGCCTGGACTCTCTCTATGGCTACACCTTC
d_gene: TRBD1; j_gene: TRBJ2-7; v_gene: TRBV6-6; abundance: -; CDR3aa: CASSFGQGPTYEQYF; CDR3nt: TGTGCCAGCAGTTTCGGACAGGGGCCTACCTACGAGCAGTACTTC
d_gene: TRBD1; j_gene: TRBJ2-5; v_gene: TRBV15; abundance: once; CDR3aa: CATSRASPRDRVRETQYF; CDR3nt: TGTGCCACCAGCAGAGCATCTCCCCGGGACAGGGTTAGGGAGACCCAGTACTTC
d_gene: TRBD1; j_gene: TRBJ1-2; v_gene: TRBV19; abundance: -; CDR3aa: CASILTGGNHYGYTF; CDR3nt: TGTGCCAGTATACTGACAGGGGGCAATCACTATGGCTACACCTTC
d_gene: TRBD1; j_gene: TRBJ1-2; v_gene: TRBV4-2; abundance: -; CDR3aa: CASSQDAGQGLFF; CDR3nt: TGTGCCAGCAGCCAAGATGCGGGACAGGGTCTCTTCTTC
d_gene: TRBD1; j_gene: TRBJ2-3; v_gene: TRBV18; abundance: -; CDR3aa: CASSLTLRTGATDTQYF; CDR3nt: TGTGCCAGCTCTCTTACATTACGCACAGGGGCCACAGATACGCAGTATTTT
d_gene: -; j_gene: TRBJ1-2; v_gene: TRBV5-1; abundance: -; CDR3aa: CASSLGQISSGYTF; CDR3nt: TGCGCCAGCAGCTTAGGACAGATTAGTTCTGGCTACACCTTC
d_gene: -; j_gene: TRBJ2-7; v_gene: TRBV6-6; abundance: -; CDR3aa: CASTPRGDSPYEQYF; CDR3nt: TGTGCCAGCACTCCCAGGGGGGACAGTCCCTACGAGCAGTACTTC
d_gene: -; j_gene: TRBJ1-1; v_gene: TRBV19; abundance: -; CDR3aa: CATRGLPNTEAFF; CDR3nt: TGTGCCACTAGAGGACTACCGAACACTGAAGCTTTCTTT
d_gene: -; j_gene: TRBJ1-2; v_gene: TRBV2; abundance: -; CDR3aa: CASRRTESNYGYTF; CDR3nt: TGTGCCAGCAGACGGACAGAGTCTAACTATGGCTACACCTTC
d_gene: TRBD1; j_gene: TRBJ1-2; v_gene: TRBV11-2; abundance: -; CDR3aa: CASSQGVGENYGYTF; CDR3nt: TGTGCCAGCAGCCAGGGGGTCGGGGAGAACTATGGCTACACCTTC
d_gene: -; j_gene: TRBJ1-1; v_gene: TRBV7-6; abundance: -; CDR3aa: CASSAGDTEAFF; CDR3nt: TGTGCCAGCAGTGCGGGGGACACTGAAGCTTTCTTT
d_gene: TRBD2; j_gene: TRBJ2-7; v_gene: TRBV5-6; abundance: -; CDR3aa: CASSFGASGSYEQYF; CDR3nt: TGTGCCAGCAGCTTTGGGGCTAGCGGGAGTTACGAGCAGTACTTC
d_gene: TRBD1; j_gene: TRBJ1-4; v_gene: TRBV27; abundance: -; CDR3aa: CASSLSRQGPNEKLFF; CDR3nt: TGTGCCAGCAGTTTATCGCGACAGGGCCCGAATGAAAAACTGTTTTTT
d_gene: -; j_gene: TRBJ1-2; v_gene: TRBV7-9; abundance: -; CDR3aa: CASSLGGSNYGYTF; CDR3nt: TGTGCCAGCAGCTTAGGAGGGTCTAACTATGGCTACACCTTC
d_gene: TRBD1; j_gene: TRBJ1-5; v_gene: TRBV7-9; abundance: -; CDR3aa: CSSSLGTGGGSQPQHF; CDR3nt: TGTTCCAGCAGCTTAGGGACAGGTGGGGGCAGCCAGCCCCAGCATTTT